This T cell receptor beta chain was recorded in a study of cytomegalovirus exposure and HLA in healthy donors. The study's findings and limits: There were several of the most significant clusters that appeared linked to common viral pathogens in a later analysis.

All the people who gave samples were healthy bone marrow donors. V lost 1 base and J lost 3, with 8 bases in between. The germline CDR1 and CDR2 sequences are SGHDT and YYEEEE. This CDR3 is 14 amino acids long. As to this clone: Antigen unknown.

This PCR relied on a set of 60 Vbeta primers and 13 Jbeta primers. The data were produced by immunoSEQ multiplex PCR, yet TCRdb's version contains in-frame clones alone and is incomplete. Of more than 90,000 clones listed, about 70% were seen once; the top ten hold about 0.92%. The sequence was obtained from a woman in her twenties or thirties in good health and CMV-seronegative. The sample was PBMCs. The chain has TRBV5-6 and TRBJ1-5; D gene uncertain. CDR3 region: CASSLSGYNQPQHF. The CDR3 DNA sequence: TGTGCCAGCAGCTTGAGCGGATACAATCAGCCCCAGCATTTT.